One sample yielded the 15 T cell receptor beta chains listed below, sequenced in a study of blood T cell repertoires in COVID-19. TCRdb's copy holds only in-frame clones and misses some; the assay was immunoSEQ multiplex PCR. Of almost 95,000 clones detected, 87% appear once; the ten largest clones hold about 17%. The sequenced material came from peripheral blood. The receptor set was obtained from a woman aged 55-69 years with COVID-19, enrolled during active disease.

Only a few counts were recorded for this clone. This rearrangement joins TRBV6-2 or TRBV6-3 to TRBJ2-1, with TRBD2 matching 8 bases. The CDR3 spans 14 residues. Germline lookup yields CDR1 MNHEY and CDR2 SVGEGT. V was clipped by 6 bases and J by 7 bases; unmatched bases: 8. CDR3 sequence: CASSLDGTRNEQFF. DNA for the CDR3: TGTGCCAGCAGCTTGGACGGGACTAGGAATGAGCAGTTCTTC.

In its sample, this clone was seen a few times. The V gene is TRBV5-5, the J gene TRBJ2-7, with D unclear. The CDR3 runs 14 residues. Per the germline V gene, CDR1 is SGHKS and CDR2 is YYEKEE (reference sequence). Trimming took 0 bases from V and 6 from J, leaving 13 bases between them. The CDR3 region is CASSLAPAPSEQYF. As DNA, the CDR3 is TGTGCCAGCAGCTTGGCCCCAGCGCCCTCCGAGCAGTACTTC.

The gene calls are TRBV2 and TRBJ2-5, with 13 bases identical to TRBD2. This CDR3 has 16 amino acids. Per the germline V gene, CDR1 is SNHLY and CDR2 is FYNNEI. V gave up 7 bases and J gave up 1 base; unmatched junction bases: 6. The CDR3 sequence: CASTHGLAGAQETQYF. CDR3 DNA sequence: TGTGCCAGCACCCACGGACTAGCGGGGGCCCAAGAGACCCAGTACTTC.

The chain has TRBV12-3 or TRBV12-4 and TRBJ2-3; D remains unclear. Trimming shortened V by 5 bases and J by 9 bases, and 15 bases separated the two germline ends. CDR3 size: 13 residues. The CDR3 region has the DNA TGTGCCAGCAGTGCGGCCCGTCTAGGCACGCAGTATTTT. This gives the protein CASSAARLGTQYF.

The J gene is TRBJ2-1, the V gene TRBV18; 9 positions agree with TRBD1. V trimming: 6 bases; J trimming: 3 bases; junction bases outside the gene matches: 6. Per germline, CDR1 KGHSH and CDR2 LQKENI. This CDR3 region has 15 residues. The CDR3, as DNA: TGTGCCAGCTCGCAAGGACAGGGGAACTACAATGAGCAGTTCTTC. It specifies CASSQGQGNYNEQFF.

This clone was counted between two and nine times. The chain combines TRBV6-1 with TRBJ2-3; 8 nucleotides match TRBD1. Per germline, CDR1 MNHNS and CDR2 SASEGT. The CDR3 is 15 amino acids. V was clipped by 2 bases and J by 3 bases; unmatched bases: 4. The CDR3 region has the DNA TGTGCCAGCAGTGAACTACAGGGGGTAACAGATACGCAGTATTTT. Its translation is CASSELQGVTDTQYF.

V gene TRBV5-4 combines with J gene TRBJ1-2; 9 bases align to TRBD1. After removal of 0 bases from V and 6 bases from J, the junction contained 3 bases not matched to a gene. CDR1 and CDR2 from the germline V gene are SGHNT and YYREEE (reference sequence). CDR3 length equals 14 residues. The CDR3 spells CASSLDRGRNGYTF. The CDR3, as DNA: TGTGCCAGCAGCTTGGACAGGGGGCGCAATGGCTACACCTTC.

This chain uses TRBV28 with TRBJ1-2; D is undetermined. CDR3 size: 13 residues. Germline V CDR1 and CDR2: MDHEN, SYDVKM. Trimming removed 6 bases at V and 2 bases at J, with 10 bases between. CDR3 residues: CASRTTENYGYTF. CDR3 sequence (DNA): TGTGCCAGCAGAACCACAGAGAACTATGGCTACACCTTC.

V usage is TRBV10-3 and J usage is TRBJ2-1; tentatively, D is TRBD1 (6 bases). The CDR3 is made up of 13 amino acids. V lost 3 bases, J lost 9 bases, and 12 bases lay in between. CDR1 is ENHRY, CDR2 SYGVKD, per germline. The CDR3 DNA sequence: TGTGCCATCAGTGACTTGGGGGCCGTTGAGCAGTTCTTC. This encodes CAISDLGAVEQFF.

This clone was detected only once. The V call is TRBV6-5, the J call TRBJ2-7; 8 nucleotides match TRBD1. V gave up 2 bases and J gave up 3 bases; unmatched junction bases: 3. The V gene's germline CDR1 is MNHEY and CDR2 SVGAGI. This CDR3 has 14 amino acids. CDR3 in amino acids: CASSYDRGDYEQYF. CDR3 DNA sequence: TGTGCCAGCAGTTACGACAGGGGAGACTACGAGCAGTACTTC.

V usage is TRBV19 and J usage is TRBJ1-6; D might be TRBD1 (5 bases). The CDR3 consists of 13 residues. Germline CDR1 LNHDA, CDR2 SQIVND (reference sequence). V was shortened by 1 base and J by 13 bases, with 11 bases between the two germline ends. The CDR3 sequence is CASSIAQGGPLHF. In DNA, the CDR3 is TGTGCCAGTAGTATAGCCCAGGGCGGCCCCCTCCACTTT.

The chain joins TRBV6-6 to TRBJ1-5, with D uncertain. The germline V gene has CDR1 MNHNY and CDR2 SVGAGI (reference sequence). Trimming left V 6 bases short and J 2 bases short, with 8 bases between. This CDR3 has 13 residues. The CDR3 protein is CASSPGRNQPQHF. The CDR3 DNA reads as TGTGCCAGCAGCCCTGGGCGCAATCAGCCCCAGCATTTT.

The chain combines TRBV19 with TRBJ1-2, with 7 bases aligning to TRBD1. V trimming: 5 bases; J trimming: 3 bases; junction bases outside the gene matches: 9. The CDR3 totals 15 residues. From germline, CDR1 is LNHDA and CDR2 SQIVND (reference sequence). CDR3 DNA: TGTGCCAGTAGTGCCCCCGGGACAGAATACTATGGCTACACCTTC. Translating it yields CASSAPGTEYYGYTF.

CDR3 amino acids: CASRSGTLYGYTF. For the CDR3, the DNA is TGTGCCAGTAGATCCGGGACACTTTATGGCTACACCTTC. The chain has TRBV19 and TRBJ1-2, with a possible D match to TRBD1 (6 bases). The germline V and J ends were trimmed by 6 bases and 5 bases, with 13 bases remaining between them. In germline, CDR1 is LNHDA, CDR2 SQIVND (reference sequence). This CDR3 comprises 13 residues.

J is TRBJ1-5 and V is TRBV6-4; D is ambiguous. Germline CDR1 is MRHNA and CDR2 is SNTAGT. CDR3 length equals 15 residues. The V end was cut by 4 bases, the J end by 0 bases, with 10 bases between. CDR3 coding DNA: TGTGCCAGCAGTGTCAGCGGAGATAGCAATCAGCCCCAGCATTTT. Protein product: CASSVSGDSNQPQHF.